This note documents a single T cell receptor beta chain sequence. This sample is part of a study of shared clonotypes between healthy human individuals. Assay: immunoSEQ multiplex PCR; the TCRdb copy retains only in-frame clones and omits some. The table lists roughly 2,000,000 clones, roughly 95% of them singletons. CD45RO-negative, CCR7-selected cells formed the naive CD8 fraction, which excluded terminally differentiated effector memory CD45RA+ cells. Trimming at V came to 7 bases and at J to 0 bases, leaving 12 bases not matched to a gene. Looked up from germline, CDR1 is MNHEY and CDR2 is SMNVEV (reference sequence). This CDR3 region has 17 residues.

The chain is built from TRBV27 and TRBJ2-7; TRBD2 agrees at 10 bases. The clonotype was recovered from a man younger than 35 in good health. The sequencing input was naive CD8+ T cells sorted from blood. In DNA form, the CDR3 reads TGTGCCAGCACGGGTATCATAGCGGGGGGCGCCTCCTACGAGCAGTACTTC. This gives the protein CASTGIIAGGASYEQYF.